Detailed here is one TCR beta chain. Relative to the germline gene, one junction end is altered; a read error may explain this. The record originates from a study of blood T cell repertoires in COVID-19. Overall study context: Acute and convalescent COVID-19 samples came from the United States, Italy and Spain. T cells, B-cell-depleted T cells, or PBMCs provided the cDNA or gDNA that served as material.

Source study methods: The authors estimated nucleated cell counts from reference gene primer amplification. Generated by immunoSEQ multiplex PCR, the TCRdb table keeps only in-frame clones and is missing some. The V and J calls and clone size are taken from that table; D and trimming were inferred from the DNA. The table lists about 50,000 clones, roughly 90% of them singletons, with around 10% in the top ten. Sequencing was carried out using peripheral blood. This receptor was taken from a woman older than 75 with acute or convalescent COVID-19.

The CDR3 bases are TGTGCTAGCAGCTTTACTAGTGCACATGAGCAGTTCTTC. This gives the protein CASSFTSAHEQFF. The genes are TRBV7-7 and TRBJ2-1; D might be TRBD2 (5 bases). Germline values: CDR1 SSHAT, CDR2 FNYEAQ (reference sequence). The CDR3 has 13 residues.